The 7 T cell receptor beta chains in this list originate from one sample, sequenced in a study of blood T cell repertoires in COVID-19. Sequencing was performed with immunoSEQ multiplex PCR; in TCRdb, only in-frame clones are kept and a portion is missing. This table holds around 150,000 clones, approximately 86% found once. Material: peripheral blood. Receptor source: a man in his sixties with acute or convalescent COVID-19.

This chain uses TRBV5-5 with TRBJ2-7, with D perhaps TRBD1 (5 bases). This CDR3 is 14 amino acids long. Germline CDR1 is SGHKS and CDR2 is YYEKEE (reference sequence). Trimming took off 0 bases at V and 3 bases at J, with 10 bases between the two ends. This CDR3 reads CASSLAGRVYEQYF. In nucleotides, the CDR3 is TGTGCCAGCAGCTTGGCCGGCAGGGTCTACGAGCAGTACTTC.

The J gene is TRBJ1-4, the V gene TRBV7-9; 7 nucleotides align to TRBD1. Germline lookup yields CDR1 SEHNR and CDR2 FQNEAQ (reference sequence). The V gene end was trimmed by 3 bases and the J gene end by 8 bases; junction bases not matched to a gene: 12. CDR3 length: 16 residues. The chain's CDR3 is CASSLGLTGSGEKLFF. In DNA form, the CDR3 reads TGTGCCAGCAGCTTGGGTTTGACAGGGTCGGGAGAAAAACTGTTTTTT.

About this clone: This sample includes further DNA sequences coding for the same CDR3. This rearrangement joins TRBV5-1 to TRBJ2-5, with a weak D call TRBD1 (6 bases). V shed 4 bases and J shed 5 bases, with 12 bases lying between them. The CDR3 runs to 13 residues. CDR1 SGHRS and CDR2 YFSETQ come from the germline V gene. The CDR3 sequence is CASSNQGSETQYF. The CDR3 region has the DNA TGCGCCAGCAGCAATCAGGGGAGTGAGACCCAGTACTTC.

The count of this clone is one. The chain links TRBV21-1 to TRBJ2-7; TRBD1 is the table's D call, not checked against the DNA. TRBV21-1 is an annotated pseudogene. The CDR3 consists of 13 residues. The CDR3 region has the DNA TGTGCCAGCAGTAGGCAGGGGATCCACGAGCAGTACTTC. It codes for CASSRQGIHEQYF.

The chain uses TRBV18 and TRBJ1-6, with 8 bases lining up with TRBD1. Germline trimming cut 6 bases from V and 8 bases from J; bases unmatched to any gene: 6. CDR1 is KGHSH and CDR2 is LQKENI in the germline V gene. This CDR3 spans 14 amino acids. CDR3 region: CASSPTGEDSPLHF. In DNA, the CDR3 is TGTGCCAGCTCCCCGACAGGGGAGGATTCACCCCTCCACTTT.

The gene calls are TRBV3-1 (or the pseudogene TRBV3-2) and TRBJ2-1, with D unresolved. Trimming removed 4 bases from V and 6 bases from J, with 10 bases in between. The V gene's germline CDR1 is LGHDT and CDR2 YNNKEL (reference sequence). This CDR3 contains 13 residues. CDR3 nucleotides: TGTGCCAGCAGCCTCCGAGGTAGCAATGAGCAGTTCTTC. Its translation: CASSLRGSNEQFF.

V is TRBV27 and J is TRBJ2-7; 7 nucleotides align to TRBD1. Germline CDR1 MNHEY, CDR2 SMNVEV (reference sequence). V shed 3 bases, J shed 4 bases, and the junction held 9 bases outside the gene matches. CDR3 length: 15 amino acids. The CDR3 loop reads CASSFWTGPIYEQYF. The CDR3 nucleotides read TGTGCCAGCAGTTTTTGGACAGGACCCATATACGAGCAGTACTTC.